The 12 T cell receptor beta chains reported below all come from one sample, sequenced in a study of blood T cell repertoires in COVID-19. Method: immunoSEQ multiplex PCR; TCRdb's copy keeps in-frame clones and lacks some. The table includes about 210,000 clones, around nine tenths detected once. Material for sequencing was peripheral blood. Receptors originate from a man aged 55 to 70 who had recovered from COVID-19.

For the CDR3, the DNA is TGTGCCAGCAGCTTAATGGGAGGAGGAGGTGGCTACACCTTC. It translates to CASSLMGGGGGYTF. This chain joins TRBV11-2 and TRBJ1-2, with unresolved D. Germline V gives CDR1 SGHAT, CDR2 FQNNGV. Trimming pared 2 bases from V and 7 bases from J, leaving 14 bases between. The CDR3 is made up of 14 amino acids.

This sequence joins TRBV7-2 and TRBJ1-2; D remains ambiguous. CDR3 length: 15 amino acids. CDR1 is SGHTA, CDR2 FQGNSA, per germline. Trimming removed 1 base at V and 8 bases at J, with 17 bases between. CDR3 nucleotides: TGTGCCAGCAGCTTAGTGGCTCGGAGTAGCCAGGGCTACACCTTC. Amino acids: CASSLVARSSQGYTF.

The rearrangement joins TRBV14 to TRBJ1-2; D unresolved. Looked up from germline, CDR1 is SGHDN and CDR2 is FVKESK. V was trimmed by 0 bases and J by 4 bases, leaving 9 bases between them. The CDR3 loop spans 14 amino acids. As DNA, the CDR3 is TGTGCCAGCAGCCAAGAGAGCCGTGGCTATGGCTACACCTTC. Encoded protein: CASSQESRGYGYTF.

The chain uses TRBV6-5 and TRBJ1-1, with 9 bases that match TRBD1. CDR1 MNHEY and CDR2 SVGAGI come from the germline V gene. The CDR3 has 14 amino acids. V was clipped by 4 bases and J by 10 bases; unmatched bases: 10. The CDR3 region is CASSSAGQGVGAFF. CDR3 DNA sequence: TGTGCCAGCAGTTCCGCGGGACAGGGTGTTGGAGCTTTCTTT.

V usage is TRBV19 and J usage is TRBJ2-7, with TRBD2 identical over 9 bases. V lost 7 bases to trimming and J lost 2 bases; unmatched junction nucleotides: 6. Germline V gene lookup returns CDR1 LNHDA and CDR2 SQIVND (reference sequence). The CDR3 consists of 14 residues. The CDR3 protein is CASTRTSGPYEQYF. CDR3 DNA: TGTGCCAGTACTAGAACTAGCGGGCCCTACGAGCAGTACTTC.

This clone came up a few times. The V and J genes are TRBV7-6 and TRBJ1-4, with TRBD1 identical over 10 bases. With 5 bases clipped from V and 7 bases from J, the junction kept 7 bases outside the gene matches. The CDR3 is made up of 15 amino acids. Germline V CDR1 and CDR2: SGHVS, FNYEAQ. The CDR3 region has the DNA TGTGCCAGCAGCCCGGGAAGGACAGGGGGTGAAAAACTGTTTTTT. It yields the protein CASSPGRTGGEKLFF.

This chain links TRBV7-2 with TRBJ2-5; D possibly corresponds to TRBD1 (5 bases). The CDR3 covers 14 residues. V was pared by 2 bases and J by 1 base, with 8 bases between. Germline CDR1 and CDR2: SGHTA and FQGNSA. The CDR3 DNA follows: TGTGCCAGCAGCTTATGGGGCGGCCAAGAGACCCAGTACTTC. Amino acid sequence: CASSLWGGQETQYF.

The chain is built from TRBV5-4 and TRBJ2-7, with 8 bases lining up with TRBD2. V was clipped by 3 bases and J by 3 bases; unmatched bases: 5. From germline, CDR1 is SGHNT and CDR2 YYREEE (reference sequence). The length of the CDR3 is 14 residues. The CDR3 bases are TGTGCCAGCAGCTCCAGCGGGAGCCTCTACGAGCAGTACTTC. This gives the protein CASSSSGSLYEQYF.

The CDR3 loop reads CASRASGGLNEQFF. In DNA form, the CDR3 reads TGCGCCAGCAGAGCTAGCGGGGGGCTCAATGAGCAGTTCTTC. The chain has TRBV10-2 and TRBJ2-1; 11 bases fit TRBD2. The CDR3 runs to 14 residues. Germline trimming cut 6 bases from V and 6 bases from J; bases unmatched to any gene: 4. Germline lookup yields CDR1 WSHSY and CDR2 SAAADI.

The chain combines TRBV7-2 with TRBJ2-7, with 7 bases matching TRBD2. The V segment lost 5 bases and the J segment 0 bases; nucleotides outside the gene matches: 1. The length of the CDR3 is 13 residues. Germline V lookup: CDR1 SGHTA, CDR2 FQGNSA. In DNA, the CDR3 is TGTGCCAGCAGCGGGACTAACTCCTACGAGCAGTACTTC. It specifies CASSGTNSYEQYF.

This clone showed up just a few times. CDR3 protein: CASTTGGYEQYF. In DNA form, the CDR3 reads TGTGCCAGCACCACAGGGGGTTACGAGCAGTACTTC. This rearrangement joins TRBV2 to TRBJ2-7, with TRBD1 identical over 8 bases. The ends lost 7 bases at V and 4 bases at J; junction bases unmatched: 3. Germline V lookup: CDR1 SNHLY, CDR2 FYNNEI. The CDR3 contains 12 residues.

The chain is built from TRBV7-9 and TRBJ2-1, with 12 bases lining up with TRBD2. There are 17 residues in the CDR3. Trimming at V came to 8 bases and at J to 5 bases, leaving 13 bases not matched to a gene. Germline V lookup: CDR1 SEHNR, CDR2 FQNEAQ (reference sequence). CDR3: CASANAGLAGLDNEQFF. CDR3 coding DNA: TGTGCCAGCGCCAACGCCGGACTAGCGGGGCTAGACAATGAGCAGTTCTTC.